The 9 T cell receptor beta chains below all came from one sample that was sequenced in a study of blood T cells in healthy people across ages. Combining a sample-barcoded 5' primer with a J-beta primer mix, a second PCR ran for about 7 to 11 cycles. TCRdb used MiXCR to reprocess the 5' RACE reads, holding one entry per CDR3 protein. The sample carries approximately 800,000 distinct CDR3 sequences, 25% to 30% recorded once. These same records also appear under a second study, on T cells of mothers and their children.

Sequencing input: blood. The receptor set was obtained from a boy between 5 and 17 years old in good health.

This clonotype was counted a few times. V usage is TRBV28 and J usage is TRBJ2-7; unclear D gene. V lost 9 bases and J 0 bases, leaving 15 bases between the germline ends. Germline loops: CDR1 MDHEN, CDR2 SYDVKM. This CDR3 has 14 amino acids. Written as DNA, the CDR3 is TGTGCCAGTCAACCCGGGTTCAGCTCCTACGAGCAGTACTTC. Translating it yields CASQPGFSSYEQYF.

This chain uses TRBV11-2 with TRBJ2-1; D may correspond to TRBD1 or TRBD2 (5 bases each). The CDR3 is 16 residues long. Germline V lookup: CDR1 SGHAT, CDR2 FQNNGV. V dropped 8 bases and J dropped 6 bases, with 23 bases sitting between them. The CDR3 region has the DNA TGTGCCAGCTACCCGAGGGGAACCCAATACCCCAATGAGCAGTTCTTC. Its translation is CASYPRGTQYPNEQFF.

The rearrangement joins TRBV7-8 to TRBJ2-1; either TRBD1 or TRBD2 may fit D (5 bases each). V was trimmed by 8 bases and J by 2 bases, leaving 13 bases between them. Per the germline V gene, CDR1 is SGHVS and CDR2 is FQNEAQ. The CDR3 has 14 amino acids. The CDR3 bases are TGTGCCAGCGCAGGTAGGGGAGCCTACAATGAGCAGTTCTTC. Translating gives CASAGRGAYNEQFF.

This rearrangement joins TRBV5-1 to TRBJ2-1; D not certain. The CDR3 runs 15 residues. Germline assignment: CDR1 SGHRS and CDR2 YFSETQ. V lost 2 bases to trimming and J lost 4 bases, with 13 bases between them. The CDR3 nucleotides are TGCGCCAGCAGCTTAGATAGCACCCCTTACAATGAGCAGTTCTTC. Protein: CASSLDSTPYNEQFF. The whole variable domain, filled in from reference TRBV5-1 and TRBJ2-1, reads KAGVTQTPRYLIKTRGQQVTLSCSPISGHRSVSWYQQTPGQGLQFLFEYFSETQRNKGNFPGRFSGRQFSNSRSEMNVSTLELGDSALYLCASSLDSTPYNEQFFGPGTRLTVL.

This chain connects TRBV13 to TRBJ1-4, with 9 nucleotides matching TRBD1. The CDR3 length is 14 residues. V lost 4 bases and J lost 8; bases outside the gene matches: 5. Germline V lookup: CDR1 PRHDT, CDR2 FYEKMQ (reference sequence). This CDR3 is CASSSQGAREKLFF. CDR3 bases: TGTGCCAGCAGCTCACAGGGGGCGCGGGAAAAACTGTTTTTT.

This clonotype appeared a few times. The DNA of the CDR3 is TGTGCCAGCGTATCGAGCTCCTACAATGAGCAGTTCTTC. It encodes CASVSSSYNEQFF. This chain uses TRBV2 with TRBJ2-1; D not certain. With 8 bases removed from V and 0 bases from J, the gap between germline ends came to 8 bases. The germline V gene encodes CDR1 SNHLY and CDR2 FYNNEI. The CDR3 totals 13 residues.

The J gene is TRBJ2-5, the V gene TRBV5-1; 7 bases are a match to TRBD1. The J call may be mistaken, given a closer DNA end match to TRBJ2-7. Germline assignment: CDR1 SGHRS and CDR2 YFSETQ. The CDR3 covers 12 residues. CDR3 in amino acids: CASSVTGNEQYF. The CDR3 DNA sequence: TGCGCCAGCAGCGTGACAGGGAACGAGCAGTACTTC.

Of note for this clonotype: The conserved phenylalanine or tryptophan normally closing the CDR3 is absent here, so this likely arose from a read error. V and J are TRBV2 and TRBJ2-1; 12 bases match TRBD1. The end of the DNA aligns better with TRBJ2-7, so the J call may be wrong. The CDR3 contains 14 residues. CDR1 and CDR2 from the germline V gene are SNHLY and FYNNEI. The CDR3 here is CASRGQGASYEQYL. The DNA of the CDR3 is TGTGCCAGCAGGGGACAGGGGGCTTCCTACGAGCAGTACCTC.

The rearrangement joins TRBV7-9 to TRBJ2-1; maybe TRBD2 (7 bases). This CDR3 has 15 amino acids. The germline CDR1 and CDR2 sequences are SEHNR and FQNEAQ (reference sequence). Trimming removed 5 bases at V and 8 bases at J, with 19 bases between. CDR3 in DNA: TGTGCCAGCAGCCTCAGCTCGGGGGGCTGGGATGAGCAGTTCTTC. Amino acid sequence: CASSLSSGGWDEQFF.